This T cell receptor (beta chain) was recorded in a study of early T cells in non-severe SARS-CoV-2 infection (dated by TCRdb to about 2021). Regarding the research as a whole: TCR sequencing used bulk RNA from unsorted whole blood, so alpha and beta chains could not be paired. Summary of the overall study and its limitations: VDJdb matching was skewed toward anti-spike CD8 responses and likely underestimated virus-specific expansions, missing private and CD4 specificities.

Library method: 5' RACE. Reads for this sample came from a NextSeq 500. Unique molecular identifiers were attached to individual cDNA molecules in the TCR library protocol so that sequencing error and PCR bias could be corrected. Both TCR alpha and beta chains were sequenced, and tight co-correlation was observed between alpha and beta sequence abundances in each sample. As for the original processing: Decombinator V4 was used to annotate the V gene, J gene and CDR3 of the TCR sequences. Expanded TCRs were defined as changing significantly between any two time points under a Poisson model with p below 0.0001. TCR abundances were normalised to the total number of TCRs sequenced per sample and were expressed as counts per million. TRAV1-2 paired with TRAJ12, TRAJ20 or TRAJ33 defined MAIT TCRs, while TRAV10 paired with TRAJ18 defined iNKT TCRs. A search of VDJdb, accessed on 1 November 2021, was run for TCRs annotated to CMV, EBV and SARS-CoV-2, with TCRs annotated for multiple antigens excluded. TCRdb passed the public sequencing reads through fastp at Q25 and MiXCR, retaining productive beta sequences. A single entry per CDR3 protein holds the most common genes and DNA from its merged rows. TCRdb, not the original authors, processed these V and J calls. This sample comprises more than 25,000 distinct CDR3 sequences, over 4.5% of them detected only once. The ten largest clonotypes hold approximately 5% of the sample.

This clonotype was counted many times. The specificity of this receptor is unknown. No much larger clone exists at a distance of one base, and base qualities are not known. Taken from cysteine to phenylalanine, the CDR3 has 15 residues. Of all the DNA, just the CDR3 is kept, 45 bases in frame from base 1. The V end loses 6 bases and the J end loses 0 bases, and a stretch of 12 bases separates them. The germline V gene provides CDR1 MNHNS and CDR2 SASEGT. This was a case-control study nested in a cohort of healthcare workers in London, UK, who had nasopharyngeal swab PCR tests and blood samples taken every week. Between 23 and 31 March 2020, the week of the UK lockdown, healthcare workers were enrolled and then followed up weekly for as long as 16 weeks.

Sequencing was performed on whole blood, taken at baseline. The clonotype originates from an adult who was a healthcare worker with PCR-confirmed SARS-CoV-2 infection or an uninfected control (not recorded which). The chain is made from TRBV6-1 and TRBJ1-5, with the D gene not confidently named. The CDR3 protein is CASRVTGNSNQPQHF. In nucleotides, the sequence is TGTGCCAGCAGGGTCACGGGTAATAGCAATCAGCCCCAGCATTTT.